Here is one T cell receptor (beta chain) with its context. The source of the sample is a study of shared clonotypes between healthy human individuals. This CDR3 spans 14 amino acids. The ends were cut back, 0 bases at V and 5 bases at J, with 10 bases in the middle. CDR1 and CDR2 from the germline V gene are SGHKS and YYEKEE (reference sequence). When replicate PCRs were run on sorted subsets, they used 150 to 200 ng DNA, 30,000 to 35,000 T cell genomes. Sequenced by immunoSEQ multiplex PCR; TCRdb stores in-frame clones only, minus some. The table lists some 1,600,000 clones, nearly 99% of them singletons.

Sequences were obtained from naive CD4+ T cells sorted from blood. Subset in this sample: CD45RA+ positively selected. V and J are TRBV5-5 and TRBJ2-3; possible D gene TRBD1, 5 bases. This sequence was found in a young man in good health. The CDR3, as DNA: TGTGCCAGCAGCTTGGAAGGGGCTGGAGATACGCAGTATTTT. Encoded protein: CASSLEGAGDTQYF.